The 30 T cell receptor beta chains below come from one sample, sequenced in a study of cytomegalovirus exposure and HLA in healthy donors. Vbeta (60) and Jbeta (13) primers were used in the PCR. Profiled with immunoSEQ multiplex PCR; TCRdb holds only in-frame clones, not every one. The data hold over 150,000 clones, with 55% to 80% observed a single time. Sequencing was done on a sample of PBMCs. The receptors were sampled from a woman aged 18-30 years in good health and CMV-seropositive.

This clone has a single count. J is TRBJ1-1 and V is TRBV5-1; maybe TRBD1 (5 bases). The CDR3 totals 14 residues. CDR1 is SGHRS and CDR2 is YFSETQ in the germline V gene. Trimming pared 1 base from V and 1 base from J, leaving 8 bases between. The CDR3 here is CASSLYRGNTEAFF. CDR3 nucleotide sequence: TGCGCCAGCAGCTTGTATAGGGGGAACACTGAAGCTTTCTTT.

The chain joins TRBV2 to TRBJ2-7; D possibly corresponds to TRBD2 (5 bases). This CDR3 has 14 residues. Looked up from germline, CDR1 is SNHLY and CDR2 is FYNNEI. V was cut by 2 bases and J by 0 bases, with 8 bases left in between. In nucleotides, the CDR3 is TGTGCCAGCAGTGAACAGCGGATCTCCTACGAGCAGTACTTC. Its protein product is CASSEQRISYEQYF.

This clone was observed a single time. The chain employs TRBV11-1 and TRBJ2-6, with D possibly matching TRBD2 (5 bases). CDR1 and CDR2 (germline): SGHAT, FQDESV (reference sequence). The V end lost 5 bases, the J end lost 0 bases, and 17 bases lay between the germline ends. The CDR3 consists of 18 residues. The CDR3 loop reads CASSGLKQFLSGANVLTF. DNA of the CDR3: TGTGCCAGCAGCGGACTCAAGCAGTTCCTCTCTGGGGCCAACGTCCTGACTTTC.

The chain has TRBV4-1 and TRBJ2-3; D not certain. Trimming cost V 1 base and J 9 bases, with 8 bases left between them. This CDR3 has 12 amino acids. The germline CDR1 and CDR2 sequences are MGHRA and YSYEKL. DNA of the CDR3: TGCGCCAGCAGCCAAGGTGGCGGAACGCAGTATTTT. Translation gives CASSQGGGTQYF.

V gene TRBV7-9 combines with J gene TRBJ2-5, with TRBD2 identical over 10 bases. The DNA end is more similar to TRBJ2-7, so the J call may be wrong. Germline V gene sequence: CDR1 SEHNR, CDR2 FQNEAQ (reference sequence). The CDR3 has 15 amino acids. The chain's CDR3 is CASSLGTSGPYEQYF. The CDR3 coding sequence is TGTGCCAGCAGCTTAGGGACTAGCGGCCCCTACGAGCAGTACTTC.

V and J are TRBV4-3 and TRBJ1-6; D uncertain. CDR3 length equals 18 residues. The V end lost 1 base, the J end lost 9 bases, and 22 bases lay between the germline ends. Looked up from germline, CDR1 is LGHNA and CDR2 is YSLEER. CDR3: CASSQVAPVVGAGSPLHF. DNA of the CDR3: TGCGCCAGCAGCCAAGTTGCCCCCGTTGTGGGCGCGGGTTCACCCCTCCACTTT.

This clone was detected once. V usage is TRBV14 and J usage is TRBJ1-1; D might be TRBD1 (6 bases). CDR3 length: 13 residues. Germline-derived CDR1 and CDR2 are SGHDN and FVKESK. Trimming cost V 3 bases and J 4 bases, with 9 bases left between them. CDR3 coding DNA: TGTGCCAGCAGCCAGCAGGGGATCACTGAAGCTTTCTTT. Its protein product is CASSQQGITEAFF.

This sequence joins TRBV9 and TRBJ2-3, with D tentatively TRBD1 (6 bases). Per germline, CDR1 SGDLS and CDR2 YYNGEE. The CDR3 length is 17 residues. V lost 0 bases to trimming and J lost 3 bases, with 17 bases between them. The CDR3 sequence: CASSVDRGSYRTDTQYF. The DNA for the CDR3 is TGTGCCAGCAGCGTAGATAGGGGGTCGTATCGTACAGATACGCAGTATTTT. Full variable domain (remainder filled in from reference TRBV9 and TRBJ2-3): DSGVTQTPKHLITATGQRVTLRCSPRSGDLSVYWYQQSLDQGLQFLIQYYNGEERAKGNILERFSAQQFPDLHSELNLSSLELGDSALYFCASSVDRGSYRTDTQYFGPGTRLTVL.

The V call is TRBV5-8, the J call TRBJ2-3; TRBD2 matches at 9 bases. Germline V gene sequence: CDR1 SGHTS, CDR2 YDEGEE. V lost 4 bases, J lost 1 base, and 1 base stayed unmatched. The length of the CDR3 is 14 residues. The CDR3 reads CASSGGRGTDTQYF. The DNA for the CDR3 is TGTGCCAGCAGCGGCGGGAGGGGCACAGATACGCAGTATTTT.

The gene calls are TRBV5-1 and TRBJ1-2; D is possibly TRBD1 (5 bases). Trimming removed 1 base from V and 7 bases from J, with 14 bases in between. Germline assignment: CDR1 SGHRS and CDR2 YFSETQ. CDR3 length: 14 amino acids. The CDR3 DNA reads TGCGCCAGCAGCTTGATTTTATCAGGGCCTGGCTACACCTTC. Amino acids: CASSLILSGPGYTF.

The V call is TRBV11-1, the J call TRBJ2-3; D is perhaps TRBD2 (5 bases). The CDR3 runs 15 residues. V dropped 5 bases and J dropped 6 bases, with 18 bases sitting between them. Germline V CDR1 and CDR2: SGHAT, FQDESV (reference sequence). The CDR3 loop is CASSLDSKIRDTQYF. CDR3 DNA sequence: TGTGCCAGCAGCCTGGACTCGAAGATACGGGATACGCAGTATTTT.

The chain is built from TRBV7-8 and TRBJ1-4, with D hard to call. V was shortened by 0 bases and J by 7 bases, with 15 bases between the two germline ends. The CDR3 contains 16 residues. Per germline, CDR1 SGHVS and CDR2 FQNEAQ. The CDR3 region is CASSLALTGSIEKLFF. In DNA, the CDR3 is TGTGCCAGCAGCTTAGCGTTGACCGGGTCTATTGAAAAACTGTTTTTT.

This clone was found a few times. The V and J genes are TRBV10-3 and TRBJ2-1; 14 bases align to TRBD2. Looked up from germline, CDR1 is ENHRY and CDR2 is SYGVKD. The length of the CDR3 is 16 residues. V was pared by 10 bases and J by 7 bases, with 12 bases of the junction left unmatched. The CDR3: CASGGGLAGVSNEQFF. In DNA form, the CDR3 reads TGTGCCAGCGGGGGGGGACTAGCGGGAGTGTCAAATGAGCAGTTCTTC.

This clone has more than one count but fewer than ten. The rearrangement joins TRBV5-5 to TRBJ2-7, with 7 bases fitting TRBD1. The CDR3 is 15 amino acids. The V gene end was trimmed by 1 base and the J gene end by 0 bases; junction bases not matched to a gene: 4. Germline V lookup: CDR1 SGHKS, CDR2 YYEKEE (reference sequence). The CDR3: CASSLLGDSSYEQYF. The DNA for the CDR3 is TGTGCCAGCAGCTTGTTAGGGGACAGCTCCTACGAGCAGTACTTC.

CDR3 protein: CASSNQANSGRSSYEQYF. The CDR3 DNA follows: TGTGCCAGTAGTAATCAGGCAAATAGCGGGAGAAGCTCCTACGAGCAGTACTTC. V gene TRBV19 combines with J gene TRBJ2-7; 9 bases map to TRBD2. The V gene end was trimmed by 4 bases and the J gene end by 0 bases; junction bases not matched to a gene: 13. This CDR3 is 18 amino acids long. CDR1 is LNHDA and CDR2 is SQIVND in the germline V gene (reference sequence).

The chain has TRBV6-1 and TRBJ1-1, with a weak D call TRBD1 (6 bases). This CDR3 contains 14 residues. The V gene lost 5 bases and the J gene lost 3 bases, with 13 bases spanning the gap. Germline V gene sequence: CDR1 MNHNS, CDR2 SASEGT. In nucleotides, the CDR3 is TGTGCCAGCAGTAAGGGACATGGAGACACTGAAGCTTTCTTT. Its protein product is CASSKGHGDTEAFF.

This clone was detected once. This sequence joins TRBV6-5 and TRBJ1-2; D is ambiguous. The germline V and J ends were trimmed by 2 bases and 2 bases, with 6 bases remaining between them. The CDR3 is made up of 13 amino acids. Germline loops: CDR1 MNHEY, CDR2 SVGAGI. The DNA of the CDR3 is TGTGCCAGCAGTTACGGGCCGAACTATGGCTACACCTTC. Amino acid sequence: CASSYGPNYGYTF.

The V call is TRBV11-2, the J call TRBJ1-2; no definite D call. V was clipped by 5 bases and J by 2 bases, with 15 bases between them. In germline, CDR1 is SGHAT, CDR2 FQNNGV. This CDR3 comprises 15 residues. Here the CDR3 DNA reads TGTGCCAGCAGCCCCGGCCTGAGGAGGAACTATGGCTACACCTTC. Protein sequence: CASSPGLRRNYGYTF.

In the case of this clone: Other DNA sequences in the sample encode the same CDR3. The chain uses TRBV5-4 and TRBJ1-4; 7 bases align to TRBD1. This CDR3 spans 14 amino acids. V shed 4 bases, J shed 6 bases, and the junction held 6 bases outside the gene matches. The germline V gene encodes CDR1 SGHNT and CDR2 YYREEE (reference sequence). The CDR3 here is CASSRDRDHEKLFF. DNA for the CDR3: TGTGCCAGCAGCCGCGACAGGGATCATGAAAAACTGTTTTTT.

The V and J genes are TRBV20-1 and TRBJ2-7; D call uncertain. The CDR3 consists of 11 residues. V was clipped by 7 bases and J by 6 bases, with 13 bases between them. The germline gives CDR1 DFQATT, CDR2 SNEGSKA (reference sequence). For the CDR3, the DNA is TGCAGTGTTAGTCATGGTAGCGAGCAGTACTTC. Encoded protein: CSVSHGSEQYF.

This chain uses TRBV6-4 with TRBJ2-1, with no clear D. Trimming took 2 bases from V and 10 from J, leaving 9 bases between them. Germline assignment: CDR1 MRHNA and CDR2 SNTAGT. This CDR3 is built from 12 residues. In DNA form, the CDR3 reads TGTGCCAGCAGTGACCTGGGCGTGGAGCAGTTCTTC. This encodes CASSDLGVEQFF.

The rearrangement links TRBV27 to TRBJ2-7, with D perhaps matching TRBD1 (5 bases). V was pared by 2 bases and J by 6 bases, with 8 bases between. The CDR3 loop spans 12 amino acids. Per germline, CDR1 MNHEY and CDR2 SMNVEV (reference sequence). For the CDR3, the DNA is TGTGCCAGCAGTTTACCCCAGGGCGAGCAGTACTTC. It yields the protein CASSLPQGEQYF.

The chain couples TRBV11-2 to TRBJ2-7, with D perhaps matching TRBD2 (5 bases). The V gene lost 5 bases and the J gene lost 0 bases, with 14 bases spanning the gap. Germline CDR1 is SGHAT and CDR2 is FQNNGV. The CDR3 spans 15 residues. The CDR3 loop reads CASSLETTVSYEQYF. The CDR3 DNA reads TGTGCCAGCAGCCTCGAGACTACCGTCTCCTACGAGCAGTACTTC.

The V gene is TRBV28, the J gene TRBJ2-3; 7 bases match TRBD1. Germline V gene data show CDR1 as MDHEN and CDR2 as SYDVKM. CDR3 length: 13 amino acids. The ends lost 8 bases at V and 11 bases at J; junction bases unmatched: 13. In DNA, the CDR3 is TGTGCCAGCGGAACACAGACAGGGTTGCTGCAGTATTTT. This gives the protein CASGTQTGLLQYF.

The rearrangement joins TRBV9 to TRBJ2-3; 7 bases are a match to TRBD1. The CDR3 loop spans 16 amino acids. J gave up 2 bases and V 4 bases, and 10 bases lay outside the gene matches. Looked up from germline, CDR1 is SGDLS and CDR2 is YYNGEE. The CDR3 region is CASSFSGGQYTDTQYF. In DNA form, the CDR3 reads TGTGCCAGCAGCTTCTCTGGGGGACAGTACACAGATACGCAGTATTTT.

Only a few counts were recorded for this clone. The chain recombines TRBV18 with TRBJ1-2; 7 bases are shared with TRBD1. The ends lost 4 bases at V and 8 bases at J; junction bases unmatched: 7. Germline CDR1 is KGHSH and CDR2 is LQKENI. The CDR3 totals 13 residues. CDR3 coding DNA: TGTGCCAGCTCACTGGACAGGATGCAAGGCTACACCTTC. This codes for CASSLDRMQGYTF.

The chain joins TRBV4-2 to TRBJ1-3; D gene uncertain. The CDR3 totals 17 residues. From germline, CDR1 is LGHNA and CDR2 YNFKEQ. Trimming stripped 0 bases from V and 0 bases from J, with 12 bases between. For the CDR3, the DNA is TGTGCCAGCAGCCAAGATGGGCCTTTCAGCTCTGGAAACACCATATATTTT. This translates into CASSQDGPFSSGNTIYF.

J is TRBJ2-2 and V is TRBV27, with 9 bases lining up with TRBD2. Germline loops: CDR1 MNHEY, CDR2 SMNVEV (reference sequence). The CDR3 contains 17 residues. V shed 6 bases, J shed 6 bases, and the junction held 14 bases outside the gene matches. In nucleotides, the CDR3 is TGTGCCAGCAGAGAAACCCCCGCGGGAGGGCCTTCCGGGGAGCTGTTTTTT. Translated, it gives CASRETPAGGPSGELFF.

The CDR3 spells CASSRGTNTEAFF. CDR3 sequence (DNA): TGTGCCAGCAGCCGGGGAACGAACACTGAAGCTTTCTTT. The V gene is TRBV7-6, the J gene TRBJ1-1, with D uncertain. Per germline, CDR1 SGHVS and CDR2 FNYEAQ. V lost 5 bases and J 1 base, leaving 8 bases between the germline ends. This CDR3 contains 13 residues.

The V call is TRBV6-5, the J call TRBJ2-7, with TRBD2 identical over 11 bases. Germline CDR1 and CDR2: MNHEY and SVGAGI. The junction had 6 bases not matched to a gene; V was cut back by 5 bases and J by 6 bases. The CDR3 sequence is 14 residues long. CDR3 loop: CASSQLAGATEQYF. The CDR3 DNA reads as TGTGCCAGCAGTCAACTAGCGGGAGCTACCGAGCAGTACTTC.